Each of the 8 T cell receptor beta chains below was sequenced from the same sample in a study of blood T cell repertoires in COVID-19. The table came from immunoSEQ multiplex PCR; TCRdb's copy has only in-frame clones and leaves some out. The profile shows over 70,000 clones, about nine tenths of them singletons. Sequenced sample: peripheral blood. These TCRs come from a human donor in a cohort sampled during active COVID-19.

The chain employs TRBV7-3 and TRBJ2-2, with D possibly matching TRBD1 (6 bases). The CDR3 is 15 residues long. Germline V CDR1 and CDR2: SGHTA, FQGTGA. The ends were cut back, 1 base at V and 1 base at J, with 7 bases in the middle. CDR3 in amino acids: CASSLKTGNTGELFF. The CDR3 region has the DNA TGTGCCAGCAGCTTAAAGACAGGGAACACCGGGGAGCTGTTTTTT. Full variable domain (rest looked up from reference TRBV7-3 and TRBJ2-2): GAGVSQTPSNKVTEKGKYVELRCDPISGHTALYWYRQSLGQGPEFLIYFQGTGAADDSGLPNDRFFAVRPEGSVSTLKIQRTERGDSAVYLCASSLKTGNTGELFFGEGSRLTVL.

The rearrangement uses TRBV27 and TRBJ2-2; D might be TRBD2 (6 bases). The CDR3 runs to 14 residues. The V gene lost 4 bases and the J gene lost 6 bases, with 12 bases spanning the gap. From germline, CDR1 is MNHEY and CDR2 SMNVEV (reference sequence). The CDR3 DNA is TGTGCCAGCAGTTACGGGGGAGGAGCCGGGGAGCTGTTTTTT. Residues: CASSYGGGAGELFF.

The CDR3 region is CASSLALSYEQYF. The CDR3 nucleotides are TGTGCCAGCAGCTTAGCCCTCTCCTACGAGCAGTACTTC. V is TRBV7-8 and J is TRBJ2-7; D not certain. CDR3 length equals 13 residues. V lost 0 bases and J 0 bases, leaving 3 bases between the germline ends. Germline values: CDR1 SGHVS, CDR2 FQNEAQ.

The chain links TRBV29-1 to TRBJ1-2; D might be TRBD1 (6 bases). The CDR3 spans 13 residues. Trimming took 5 bases from V and 3 from J, leaving 13 bases between them. Per the germline V gene, CDR1 is SQVTM and CDR2 is ANQGSEA. The DNA of the CDR3 is TGCAGCGTTTCTGGCAGGGGCGACTATGGCTACACCTTC. Translated: CSVSGRGDYGYTF.

V and J are TRBV27 and TRBJ2-1; 7 bases are shared with TRBD1. The CDR3 extends over 13 amino acids. Germline trimming cut 10 bases from V and 12 bases from J; bases unmatched to any gene: 15. Germline V gene lookup returns CDR1 MNHEY and CDR2 SMNVEV (reference sequence). CDR3 sequence: CATVPTGLTTQFF. The CDR3 nucleotides read TGTGCCACCGTTCCGACAGGGCTCACGACGCAGTTCTTC.

V gene TRBV11-2 combines with J gene TRBJ2-2; D remains unclear. This CDR3 is 14 amino acids long. Per the germline V gene, CDR1 is SGHAT and CDR2 is FQNNGV. V was clipped by 5 bases and J by 8 bases, with 15 bases between them. CDR3 protein: CASSPQLVSGELFF. CDR3 DNA sequence: TGTGCCAGCAGCCCGCAACTCGTATCTGGGGAGCTGTTTTTT.

The gene calls are TRBV27 and TRBJ2-2; TRBD2 is a possible D gene (5 bases). This CDR3 has 14 residues. V shed 6 bases and J shed 4 bases, with 12 bases lying between them. Germline values: CDR1 MNHEY, CDR2 SMNVEV (reference sequence). DNA of the CDR3: TGTGCCAGCAGACGAACTAGGAGCACCGGGGAGCTGTTTTTT. Translating it yields CASRRTRSTGELFF.

The rearrangement joins TRBV19 to TRBJ1-4; D perhaps matches TRBD1 (5 bases). Trimming shortened V by 5 bases and J by 0 bases, and 10 bases separated the two germline ends. CDR1 and CDR2 from the germline V gene are LNHDA and SQIVND (reference sequence). This CDR3 contains 15 residues. CDR3 nucleotides: TGTGCCAGTAGTTTCCCGGGGGCAACTAATGAAAAACTGTTTTTT. Translated, it gives CASSFPGATNEKLFF.